Below, one TCR beta chain is given with its context. It lacks a known antigen. Per-nucleotide qualities are absent, and no much larger clonotype sits a single base away. This sample was included in a study of blood T cell repertoires in COVID-19 (dated by TCRdb to 2018 to 2020). Regarding the study in general: Samples from collaborators originated in the United States, Italy and Spain and spanned both the acute and convalescent phases of COVID-19. The prospective study material was composed of cDNA or gDNA derived from T cells, B-cell-depleted T cells, or PBMCs. Deeply sampled blood TCRbeta repertoires from subjects exposed to, actively infected with, or recovered from COVID-19 were included in the dataset. The repertoires were made available in a free public database intended to serve as a resource for research on the immune response to SARS-CoV-2. The samples were drawn from two sources: the first 160 participants of the ongoing ImmuneRACE study, and over 1,000 subjects contributed by 6 global collaborators. The sample metadata nearly always contained a de-identified subject ID, COVID-19 status, age in years and sex. Where available, HLA class I and class II types were taken from metadata supplied by the sample provider and were not determined by assay-based typing.

The immunoSEQ Assay, a bias-controlled multiplex PCR, was used to amplify TCRbeta CDR3 regions from genomic DNA. The authors' pipeline ran thus. Within the assay, amplification of reference gene primers was used to estimate how many nucleated cells each sample contained. Sequence reads were collapsed and filtered to measure the absolute abundance of every unique TCRbeta CDR3 rearrangement. For each sample, productive Simpson clonality was calculated as the square root of Simpson's diversity index across productive rearrangements. TCRdb limited this immuneACCESS table to in-frame rearrangements with V and J called. A share of clones is missing; checked studies link under half to unresolved V genes, and the rest is unexplained. The DNA was the basis for D and trimming; V, J and clone size are from that table. This sample is represented by 150,000 to 200,000 clones; roughly 77% of them were singletons. Around 5.4% of the sample rests with the top ten.

The germline V gene gives CDR1 as SGHTA and CDR2 as FQGNSA. The V end loses 3 bases and the J end loses 2 bases, and a stretch of 16 bases separates them. The CDR3, cysteine through phenylalanine, is 16 amino acids long. CDR3 DNA is the only sequence kept; it has 48 bases, read in frame from the first base. One collaborating source in Seattle enrolled patients while the patients were actively infected and followed the patients over time throughout the course of disease. Whole blood was collected in K2EDTA tubes by collaborating institutions according to the institutions' own protocols. For TCRbeta analysis, collaborators shipped samples in one of three forms: frozen whole blood, isolated PBMCs, or DNA extracted from either of those sample types. On the study overall, not on this receptor specifically: The amount of clinical and demographic metadata varied by source and participant and was provided uncurated.

Source material: peripheral blood. The receptor chain draws on TRBV7-2 and TRBJ1-2; a tentative D call is TRBD1 (6 bases match). The TCR comes from a woman aged 40 to 50 with COVID-19, enrolled during active disease. The nucleotides are TGTGCCAGCAGCTTGGGGTCCGGGACAACAAACTATGGCTACACCTTC. Its translation reads: CASSLGSGTTNYGYTF.